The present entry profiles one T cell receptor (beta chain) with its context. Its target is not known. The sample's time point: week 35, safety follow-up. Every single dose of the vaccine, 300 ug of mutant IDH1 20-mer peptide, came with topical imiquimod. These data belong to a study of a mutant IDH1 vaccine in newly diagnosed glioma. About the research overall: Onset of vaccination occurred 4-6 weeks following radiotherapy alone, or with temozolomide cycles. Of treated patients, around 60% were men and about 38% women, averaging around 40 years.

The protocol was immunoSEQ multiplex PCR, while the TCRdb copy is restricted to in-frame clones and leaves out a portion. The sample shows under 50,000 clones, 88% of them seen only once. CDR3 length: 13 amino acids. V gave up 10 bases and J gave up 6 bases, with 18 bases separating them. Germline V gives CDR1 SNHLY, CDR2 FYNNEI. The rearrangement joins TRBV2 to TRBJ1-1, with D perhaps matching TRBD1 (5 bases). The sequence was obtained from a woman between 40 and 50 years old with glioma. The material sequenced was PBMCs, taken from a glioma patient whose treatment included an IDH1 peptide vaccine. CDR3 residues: CATAREWGAEAFF. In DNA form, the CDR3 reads TGTGCCACCGCCCGGGAGTGGGGCGCTGAAGCTTTCTTT.